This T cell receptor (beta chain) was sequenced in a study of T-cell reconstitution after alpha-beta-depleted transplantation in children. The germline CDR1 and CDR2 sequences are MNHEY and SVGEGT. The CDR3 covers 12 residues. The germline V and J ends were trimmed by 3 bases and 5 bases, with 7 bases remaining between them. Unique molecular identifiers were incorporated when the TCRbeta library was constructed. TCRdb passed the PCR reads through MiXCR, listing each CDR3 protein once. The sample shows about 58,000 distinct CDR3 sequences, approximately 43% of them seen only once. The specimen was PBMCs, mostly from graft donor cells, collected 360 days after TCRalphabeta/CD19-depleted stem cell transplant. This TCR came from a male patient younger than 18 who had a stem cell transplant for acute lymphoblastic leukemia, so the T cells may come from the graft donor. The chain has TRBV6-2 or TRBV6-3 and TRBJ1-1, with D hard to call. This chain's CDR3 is CASSYRRTEAFF. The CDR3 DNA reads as TGTGCCAGCAGTTATCGGAGGACTGAAGCTTTCTTT.